A single sample gave rise to the 14 T cell receptor beta chains below, sequenced in a study of cytomegalovirus exposure and HLA in healthy donors (dated by TCRdb to about 2017). The library was prepared using the immunoSEQ multiplex PCR assay. TCRdb holds this immuneACCESS table with in-frame rearrangements only. Some clones are missing; in checked studies, unresolved V genes explain under half, and the rest has no known cause. For this sample there are about 220,000 clones; about nine tenths appear just once. Of the sample, about 0.95% is held by the ten largest clones. Sequencing was performed on PBMCs. The source of these receptors is a woman between 18 and 29 years old in good health and CMV-seronegative.

The J gene is TRBJ1-4, the V gene TRBV21-1; TRBD1, the table's D call, was not compared with the DNA. TRBV21-1 is a pseudogene segment. This CDR3 has 17 amino acids. For the CDR3, the DNA is TGTGCCAGCAGCAAAGCGCACAGGGGGAGAACTAATGAAAAACTGTTTTTT. Its protein product is CASSKAHRGRTNEKLFF.

The genes are TRBV6-5 and TRBJ2-7, with TRBD2 identical over 10 bases. The CDR3 runs to 15 residues. The J segment lost 0 bases and the V segment lost 5 bases, leaving 4 bases of the junction unmatched. Germline CDR1 and CDR2: MNHEY and SVGAGI. The CDR3, as DNA: TGTGCCAGCAGTGGCCTAGCGGGGGACTCCTACGAGCAGTACTTC. Its protein is CASSGLAGDSYEQYF.

V and J are TRBV7-9 and TRBJ2-1, with 10 positions matching TRBD2. Trimming cost V 1 base and J 7 bases; bases outside gene matches: 7. Germline CDR1 SEHNR, CDR2 FQNEAQ (reference sequence). The CDR3 loop spans 16 amino acids. The CDR3 loop is CASSLVVAGGINEQFF. CDR3 bases: TGTGCCAGCAGCTTAGTAGTAGCGGGAGGAATAAATGAGCAGTTCTTC.

For the CDR3, the DNA is TGCGCCAGCAGCCATCCTTCTGGCGGGATCTCCTACAATGAGCAGTTCTTC. This gives the protein CASSHPSGGISYNEQFF. The chain couples TRBV4-1 to TRBJ2-1; weak D call: TRBD2 (6 bases). V was trimmed by 3 bases and J by 0 bases, leaving 15 bases between them. This CDR3 has 17 amino acids. Per the germline V gene, CDR1 is MGHRA and CDR2 is YSYEKL.

The genes are TRBV11-2 and TRBJ2-7; the D gene is possibly TRBD1 (5 bases). Germline CDR1 is SGHAT and CDR2 is FQNNGV. The CDR3 loop spans 12 amino acids. V gave up 0 bases and J gave up 12 bases, with 12 bases separating them. The CDR3 sequence: CASSLELRDPYF. The CDR3 nucleotides read TGTGCCAGCAGCTTAGAACTCAGGGATCCGTACTTC.

The rearrangement uses TRBV29-1 and TRBJ2-5; possibly TRBD2 for D (7 bases). The V and J ends lost 6 bases and 1 base respectively, with 18 bases between them. The CDR3 extends over 15 amino acids. Per the germline V gene, CDR1 is SQVTM and CDR2 is ANQGSEA. The CDR3 DNA reads as TGCAGCGTGGGGCGGGGGCGAAGTTTCCAAGAGACCCAGTACTTC. Encoded protein: CSVGRGRSFQETQYF.

This clone occurred a few times. This rearrangement joins TRBV4-2 to TRBJ2-3, with 14 bases matching TRBD2. This CDR3 spans 17 amino acids. Looked up from germline, CDR1 is LGHNA and CDR2 is YNFKEQ. The ends lost 2 bases at V and 0 bases at J; junction bases unmatched: 1. CDR3 bases: TGTGCCAGCAGCCAACGGACTAGCGGGGGGAGCACAGATACGCAGTATTTT. Amino acids: CASSQRTSGGSTDTQYF.

This clone was seen just once. The chain uses TRBV19 and TRBJ2-5; no definite D call. The V end lost 3 bases, the J end lost 4 bases, and 21 bases lay between the germline ends. This CDR3 spans 17 amino acids. The germline CDR1 and CDR2 sequences are LNHDA and SQIVND (reference sequence). The CDR3 bases are TGTGCCAGTAGTATGGTCCCCGGCGGCAGTTACCCAGAGACCCAGTACTTC. Protein sequence: CASSMVPGGSYPETQYF.

This clone came up a few times. The chain combines TRBV7-9 with TRBJ2-1, with unresolved D. There are 13 residues in the CDR3. Germline-derived CDR1 and CDR2 are SEHNR and FQNEAQ (reference sequence). V lost 7 bases, J lost 4 bases, and 11 bases lay in between. Here the CDR3 reads CASIRNEYNEQFF. CDR3 DNA: TGTGCCAGCATAAGAAACGAGTACAATGAGCAGTTCTTC. The full variable domain, in which reference TRBV7-9 and TRBJ2-1 provide the parts outside the CDR3, is DTGVSQNPRHKITKRGQNVTFRCDPISEHNRLYWYRQTLGQGPEFLTYFQNEAQLEKSRLLSDRFSAERPKGSFSTLEIQRTEQGDSAMYLCASIRNEYNEQFFGPGTRLTVL.

The chain recombines TRBV28 with TRBJ1-4; 9 positions match TRBD1. V gave up 3 bases and J gave up 9 bases; unmatched junction bases: 5. The CDR3 has 14 amino acids. In germline, CDR1 is MDHEN, CDR2 SYDVKM. This chain's CDR3 is CASSFGTGWKKLFF. In DNA, the CDR3 is TGTGCCAGCAGTTTTGGGACAGGGTGGAAAAAACTGTTTTTT. Based on the CDR3 plus reference TRBV28 and TRBJ1-4, the full variable domain is DVKVTQSSRYLVKRTGEKVFLECVQDMDHENMFWYRQDPGLGLRLIYFSYDVKMKEKGDIPEGYSVSREKKERFSLILESASTNQTSMYLCASSFGTGWKKLFFGSGTQLSVL.

CDR3 nucleotides: TGCGCCAGCAGTGCAAGCGGCACAGATACGCAGTATTTT. It translates to CASSASGTDTQYF. J is TRBJ2-3 and V is TRBV10-1; D gene uncertain. Per germline, CDR1 WNHNN and CDR2 SYGVQD (reference sequence). Trimming left V 4 bases short and J 1 base short, with 6 bases between. This CDR3 has 13 amino acids.

The V gene is TRBV7-9, the J gene TRBJ1-2, with 7 bases lining up with TRBD1. Looked up from germline, CDR1 is SEHNR and CDR2 is FQNEAQ (reference sequence). V lost 5 bases and J lost 2; bases outside the gene matches: 8. The CDR3 spans 15 residues. The CDR3 region is CASSPHRGVNYGYTF. CDR3 bases: TGTGCCAGCAGCCCCCACAGGGGAGTAAACTATGGCTACACCTTC. Filled out from reference TRBV7-9 and TRBJ1-2, the complete variable domain reads DTGVSQNPRHKITKRGQNVTFRCDPISEHNRLYWYRQTLGQGPEFLTYFQNEAQLEKSRLLSDRFSAERPKGSFSTLEIQRTEQGDSAMYLCASSPHRGVNYGYTFGSGTRLTVV.

The chain uses TRBV5-1 and TRBJ1-2; D is unresolved. CDR3 length equals 13 residues. The germline V and J ends were trimmed by 0 bases and 3 bases, with 6 bases remaining between them. CDR1 and CDR2 (germline): SGHRS, YFSETQ. CDR3 amino acids: CASSLESDYGYTF. The CDR3 DNA reads TGCGCCAGCAGCTTGGAATCGGACTATGGCTACACCTTC. The full variable domain, its missing parts supplied by reference TRBV5-1 and TRBJ1-2, is KAGVTQTPRYLIKTRGQQVTLSCSPISGHRSVSWYQQTPGQGLQFLFEYFSETQRNKGNFPGRFSGRQFSNSRSEMNVSTLELGDSALYLCASSLESDYGYTFGSGTRLTVV.

The J gene is TRBJ2-7, the V gene TRBV18, with TRBD2 matching 13 bases. V was pared by 2 bases and J by 6 bases, with 10 bases of the junction left unmatched. This CDR3 is built from 17 residues. CDR1 is KGHSH, CDR2 LQKENI, per germline. Here the CDR3 DNA reads TGTGCCAGCTCACCAGCCGGGACTAGCGGGATGGTTAGCGAGCAGTACTTC. It translates to CASSPAGTSGMVSEQYF.